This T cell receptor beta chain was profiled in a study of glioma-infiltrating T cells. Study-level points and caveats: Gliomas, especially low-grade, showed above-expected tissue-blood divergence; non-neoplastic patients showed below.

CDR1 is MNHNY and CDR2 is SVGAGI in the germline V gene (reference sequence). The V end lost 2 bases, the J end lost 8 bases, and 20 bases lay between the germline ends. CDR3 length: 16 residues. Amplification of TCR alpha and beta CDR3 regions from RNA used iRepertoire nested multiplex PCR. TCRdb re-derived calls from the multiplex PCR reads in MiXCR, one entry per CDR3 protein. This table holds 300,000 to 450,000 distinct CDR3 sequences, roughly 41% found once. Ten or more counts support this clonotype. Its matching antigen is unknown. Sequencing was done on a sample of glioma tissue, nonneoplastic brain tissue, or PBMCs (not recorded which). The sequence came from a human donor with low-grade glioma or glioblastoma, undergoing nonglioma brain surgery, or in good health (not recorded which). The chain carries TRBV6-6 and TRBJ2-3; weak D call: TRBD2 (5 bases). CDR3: CASSYRPTRDPGTQYF. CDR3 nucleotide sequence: TGTGCCAGCAGTTACCGGCCAACCCGGGATCCTGGTACGCAGTATTTT.